A selection of T cell receptor beta chains follows, all from one sample in a study of long-term antiretroviral therapy in people with HIV. The assay was immunoSEQ multiplex PCR, and TCRdb's table has in-frame clones only and misses some. This table has 20,000 to 30,000 clones, around 80% appearing once. The sample consisted of unsorted PBMCs, taken 3 years after starting antiretroviral therapy. The receptors were gathered from a man aged 50-60 years with HIV. Both conserved end residues are part of each CDR3. Each record gives: D gene, clone size, V gene, J gene, CDR3 protein, CDR3 DNA. The D gene is left open where the match is weak. For some rows the clone size is stated as once, few or many, or as a class when expanded; others skip it.

d_gene: .; abundance: .; v_gene: TRBV28; j_gene: TRBJ2-1; CDR3aa: CASSWAALGYNEQFF; CDR3nt: TGTGCCAGCAGTTGGGCGGCCCTAGGGTACAATGAGCAGTTCTTC
d_gene: TRBD1; abundance: .; v_gene: TRBV5-4; j_gene: TRBJ2-1; CDR3aa: CASSPRQGSYNEQFF; CDR3nt: TGTGCCAGCAGCCCGCGACAGGGCTCCTACAATGAGCAGTTCTTC
d_gene: .; abundance: .; v_gene: TRBV28; j_gene: TRBJ2-3; CDR3aa: CASSLLRVKTDTQYF; CDR3nt: TGTGCCAGCAGTTTACTCAGGGTTAAGACAGATACGCAGTATTTT
d_gene: TRBD2; abundance: .; v_gene: TRBV29-1; j_gene: TRBJ2-7; CDR3aa: CSARTSGSYEQYF; CDR3nt: TGCAGCGCCAGGACTAGCGGCTCCTACGAGCAGTACTTC
d_gene: .; abundance: .; v_gene: TRBV6-5; j_gene: TRBJ1-4; CDR3aa: CASSLTGYNEKLFF; CDR3nt: TGTGCCAGCAGTTTGACAGGTTATAATGAAAAACTGTTTTTT
d_gene: TRBD1; abundance: .; v_gene: TRBV28; j_gene: TRBJ2-5; CDR3aa: CASSFWDSVETQYF; CDR3nt: TGTGCCAGCAGTTTTTGGGACAGCGTAGAGACCCAGTACTTC
d_gene: .; abundance: .; v_gene: TRBV5-8; j_gene: TRBJ1-5; CDR3aa: CASSLVAAFNQPQHF; CDR3nt: TGTGCCAGCAGCTTGGTGGCAGCCTTTAATCAGCCCCAGCATTTT
d_gene: TRBD1; abundance: .; v_gene: TRBV7-9; j_gene: TRBJ1-2; CDR3aa: CASSLDTGENGYTF; CDR3nt: TGTGCCAGCAGCCTCGATACAGGGGAGAATGGCTACACCTTC
d_gene: .; abundance: .; v_gene: TRBV27; j_gene: TRBJ1-1; CDR3aa: CATHHVTEAFF; CDR3nt: TGTGCCACACACCACGTCACTGAAGCTTTCTTT
d_gene: .; abundance: .; v_gene: TRBV6-1; j_gene: TRBJ1-1; CDR3aa: CASSEEGGRGTEAFF; CDR3nt: TGTGCCAGCAGTGAAGAAGGAGGGCGGGGTACTGAAGCTTTCTTT
d_gene: .; abundance: .; v_gene: TRBV18; j_gene: TRBJ1-4; CDR3aa: CASSPLSGSEKLFF; CDR3nt: TGTGCCAGCTCACCACTGTCAGGCAGCGAAAAACTGTTTTTT
d_gene: .; abundance: .; v_gene: TRBV7-9; j_gene: TRBJ1-4; CDR3aa: CASSLGGTISEKLFF; CDR3nt: TGTGCCAGCAGCTTAGGCGGGACAATAAGTGAAAAACTGTTTTTT
d_gene: TRBD2; abundance: .; v_gene: TRBV14; j_gene: TRBJ2-5; CDR3aa: CASSPRREGETQYF; CDR3nt: TGTGCCAGCAGCCCCAGACGGGAGGGGGAGACCCAGTACTTC
d_gene: TRBD1; abundance: .; v_gene: TRBV19; j_gene: TRBJ2-7; CDR3aa: CASSIGGTGGFEQYF; CDR3nt: TGTGCCAGTAGTATAGGAGGGACAGGGGGTTTCGAGCAGTACTTC
d_gene: .; abundance: .; v_gene: TRBV19; j_gene: TRBJ2-3; CDR3aa: CASSIEGIDTQYF; CDR3nt: TGTGCCAGTAGTATAGAGGGAATAGATACGCAGTATTTT
d_gene: .; abundance: .; v_gene: TRBV7-7; j_gene: TRBJ2-1; CDR3aa: CASSLSRDSEQFF; CDR3nt: TGTGCTAGCAGCTTATCGCGGGATAGTGAGCAGTTCTTC
d_gene: .; abundance: .; v_gene: TRBV15; j_gene: TRBJ1-5; CDR3aa: CATSRGDLSNQPQHF; CDR3nt: TGTGCCACCAGCAGAGGAGATCTTAGCAATCAGCCCCAGCATTTT
d_gene: .; abundance: few; v_gene: TRBV2; j_gene: TRBJ1-3; CDR3aa: CASRAFSSGNTIYF; CDR3nt: TGTGCCAGCAGGGCTTTTTCCTCTGGAAACACCATATATTTT
d_gene: TRBD1; abundance: .; v_gene: TRBV29-1; j_gene: TRBJ2-1; CDR3aa: CSVEKGARNEQFF; CDR3nt: TGCAGCGTTGAGAAGGGGGCAAGGAATGAGCAGTTCTTC
d_gene: .; abundance: .; v_gene: TRBV6-6; j_gene: TRBJ1-1; CDR3aa: CASTKTGSMMTEAFF; CDR3nt: TGTGCCAGCACCAAGACAGGCAGCATGATGACTGAAGCTTTCTTT
d_gene: .; abundance: .; v_gene: TRBV7-8; j_gene: TRBJ2-7; CDR3aa: CASSLVRIGAYEQYF; CDR3nt: TGTGCCAGCAGCTTAGTTCGGATCGGCGCCTACGAGCAGTACTTC
d_gene: .; abundance: .; v_gene: TRBV28; j_gene: TRBJ1-6; CDR3aa: CASISPDGSSGTLHF; CDR3nt: TGTGCCAGCATATCCCCGGACGGCTCCTCCGGGACCCTCCACTTT
d_gene: TRBD1; abundance: .; v_gene: TRBV7-6; j_gene: TRBJ2-7; CDR3aa: CASSSLTGSREQYF; CDR3nt: TGTGCCAGCAGCTCCTTGACAGGGTCAAGGGAGCAGTACTTC
d_gene: .; abundance: .; v_gene: TRBV28; j_gene: TRBJ2-3; CDR3aa: CASSLRPGSVGRTFTDTQYF; CDR3nt: TGTGCCAGCAGTCTACGCCCCGGCAGCGTGGGGCGAACTTTCACAGATACGCAGTATTTT
d_gene: TRBD1; abundance: few; v_gene: TRBV14; j_gene: TRBJ1-5; CDR3aa: CASSPGTGRSNQPQHF; CDR3nt: TGTGCCAGCAGCCCCGGGACAGGGAGAAGCAATCAGCCCCAGCATTTT
d_gene: .; abundance: .; v_gene: TRBV2; j_gene: TRBJ2-5; CDR3aa: CASSELGETQYF; CDR3nt: TGTGCCAGCAGTGAATTGGGAGAGACCCAGTACTTC
d_gene: TRBD2; abundance: .; v_gene: TRBV11-2; j_gene: TRBJ2-1; CDR3aa: CASEAQEAGGIFNEQFF; CDR3nt: TGTGCCAGCGAGGCCCAGGAAGCGGGAGGAATATTCAATGAGCAGTTCTTC
d_gene: .; abundance: .; v_gene: TRBV9; j_gene: TRBJ1-1; CDR3aa: CASSVDGGLGTEAFF; CDR3nt: TGTGCCAGCAGCGTAGATGGGGGTCTGGGCACTGAAGCTTTCTTT
d_gene: .; abundance: .; v_gene: TRBV15; j_gene: TRBJ1-4; CDR3aa: CATSRGREDEKLFF; CDR3nt: TGTGCCACCAGCAGAGGGCGGGAAGATGAAAAACTGTTTTTT
d_gene: TRBD2; abundance: .; v_gene: TRBV5-1; j_gene: TRBJ2-1; CDR3aa: CASSLSGSPNEQFF; CDR3nt: TGCGCCAGCAGCCTTAGCGGGAGTCCCAATGAGCAGTTCTTC
d_gene: .; abundance: .; v_gene: TRBV5-4; j_gene: TRBJ2-4; CDR3aa: CASSRIGGESKNIQYF; CDR3nt: TGTGCCAGCAGCCGGATCGGGGGCGAATCCAAAAACATTCAGTACTTC
d_gene: TRBD1; abundance: .; v_gene: TRBV11-1; j_gene: TRBJ2-5; CDR3aa: CASSLGGQTYGETQYF; CDR3nt: TGTGCCAGCAGCTTAGGGGGACAGACCTATGGAGAGACCCAGTACTTC
d_gene: .; abundance: .; v_gene: TRBV7-9; j_gene: TRBJ1-1; CDR3aa: CASSLDGREGEAFF; CDR3nt: TGTGCCAGCAGCTTAGACGGGAGAGAGGGGGAAGCTTTCTTT
d_gene: .; abundance: .; v_gene: TRBV2; j_gene: TRBJ1-3; CDR3aa: CASSVAGGGNTIYF; CDR3nt: TGTGCCAGCAGTGTGGCGGGGGGTGGAAACACCATATATTTT
d_gene: TRBD1; abundance: .; v_gene: TRBV5-1; j_gene: TRBJ2-7; CDR3aa: CASSLETGDLYEQYF; CDR3nt: TGCGCCAGCAGCTTGGAGACAGGGGATCTCTACGAGCAGTACTTC
d_gene: .; abundance: once; v_gene: TRBV5-1; j_gene: TRBJ2-6; CDR3aa: CASSPPDRSSGANVLTF; CDR3nt: TGCGCCAGCAGCCCTCCTGACAGGAGCTCTGGGGCCAACGTCCTGACTTTC
d_gene: .; abundance: .; v_gene: TRBV10-3; j_gene: TRBJ2-7; CDR3aa: CAINPGPTYEQYF; CDR3nt: TGTGCCATCAACCCGGGTCCTACTTACGAGCAGTACTTC
d_gene: .; abundance: .; v_gene: TRBV7-3; j_gene: TRBJ2-3; CDR3aa: CASSLTGASTDTQYF; CDR3nt: TGTGCCAGCAGCTTAACAGGGGCCAGCACAGATACGCAGTATTTT
d_gene: TRBD1; abundance: .; v_gene: TRBV30; j_gene: TRBJ2-1; CDR3aa: CAWNRGTYNEQFF; CDR3nt: TGTGCCTGGAACAGGGGAACCTACAATGAGCAGTTCTTC
d_gene: TRBD1; abundance: once; v_gene: TRBV7-3; j_gene: TRBJ2-7; CDR3aa: CASSLGQGDEQYF; CDR3nt: TGTGCCAGCAGCTTAGGACAGGGGGACGAGCAGTACTTC
d_gene: .; abundance: .; v_gene: TRBV9; j_gene: TRBJ2-5; CDR3aa: CASSDLGTNQETQYF; CDR3nt: TGTGCCAGCAGCGACCTGGGGACAAATCAAGAGACCCAGTACTTC
d_gene: .; abundance: .; v_gene: TRBV28; j_gene: TRBJ2-7; CDR3aa: CASSFRRSTGDEQYF; CDR3nt: TGTGCCAGCAGTTTCAGGAGGTCTACGGGGGACGAGCAGTACTTC
d_gene: .; abundance: .; v_gene: TRBV7-7; j_gene: TRBJ2-1; CDR3aa: CASSFYEGTDNEQFF; CDR3nt: TGTGCTAGCAGCTTTTATGAGGGCACTGACAATGAGCAGTTCTTC
d_gene: .; abundance: few; v_gene: TRBV27; j_gene: TRBJ1-5; CDR3aa: CASSSFGLRQPQHF; CDR3nt: TGTGCCAGCAGTTCCTTTGGGTTGAGACAGCCCCAGCATTTT
d_gene: .; abundance: few; v_gene: TRBV5-1; j_gene: TRBJ2-5; CDR3aa: CASSPVPGQETQYF; CDR3nt: TGCGCCAGCAGCCCTGTCCCGGGACAAGAGACCCAGTACTTC
d_gene: TRBD1; abundance: .; v_gene: TRBV5-1; j_gene: TRBJ2-7; CDR3aa: CASSATGGPYYEQYF; CDR3nt: TGCGCCAGCAGCGCGACAGGGGGCCCTTACTACGAGCAGTACTTC
d_gene: TRBD2; abundance: .; v_gene: TRBV9; j_gene: TRBJ2-3; CDR3aa: CASSDLPQRGALDTQYF; CDR3nt: TGTGCCAGCAGCGACCTTCCACAGCGGGGGGCCTTAGATACGCAGTATTTT
d_gene: .; abundance: .; v_gene: TRBV28; j_gene: TRBJ2-1; CDR3aa: CASSLINDNEQFF; CDR3nt: TGTGCCAGCAGTCTCATCAACGACAATGAGCAGTTCTTC
d_gene: TRBD1; abundance: .; v_gene: TRBV27; j_gene: TRBJ2-7; CDR3aa: CASSIRTGGYEQYF; CDR3nt: TGTGCCAGCAGTATCCGGACAGGGGGCTACGAGCAGTACTTC
d_gene: .; abundance: few; v_gene: TRBV18; j_gene: TRBJ1-2; CDR3aa: CASSESTALLNYGYTF; CDR3nt: TGTGCCAGCTCCGAATCCACAGCCCTGCTAAACTATGGCTACACCTTC
d_gene: .; abundance: few; v_gene: TRBV9; j_gene: TRBJ1-4; CDR3aa: CASSVDGGVATNEKLFF; CDR3nt: TGTGCCAGCAGCGTAGACGGTGGGGTTGCAACTAATGAAAAACTGTTTTTT
d_gene: TRBD1; abundance: once; v_gene: TRBV2; j_gene: TRBJ2-2; CDR3aa: CASSTPGQGASFGELFF; CDR3nt: TGTGCCAGCAGTACCCCGGGACAGGGGGCCTCTTTCGGGGAGCTGTTTTTT
d_gene: .; abundance: .; v_gene: TRBV5-4; j_gene: TRBJ1-2; CDR3aa: CASSLPGGPNYGYTF; CDR3nt: TGTGCCAGCAGCTTGCCTGGGGGCCCTAACTATGGCTACACCTTC
d_gene: TRBD1; abundance: few; v_gene: TRBV5-1; j_gene: TRBJ2-7; CDR3aa: CASSLAMGTGSYEQYF; CDR3nt: TGCGCCAGCAGCTTGGCCATGGGGACAGGGTCCTACGAGCAGTACTTC
d_gene: .; abundance: .; v_gene: TRBV11-2; j_gene: TRBJ2-7; CDR3aa: CASSPDGLRNEQYF; CDR3nt: TGTGCCAGCAGCCCGGACGGACTTCGCAACGAGCAGTACTTC